What follows are 23 T cell receptor beta chains derived from one specimen sequenced in a study of blood T cell repertoires in COVID-19. The table came from immunoSEQ multiplex PCR; TCRdb's copy has only in-frame clones and leaves some out. Of under 350,000 clones in the sample, 85% to 90% were seen once. Sequencing was performed on peripheral blood. Receptors were obtained from a human donor in a cohort sampled during active COVID-19.

CDR3 region: CASSVAVANTGELFF. The CDR3 nucleotides are TGTGCCAGCAGCGTAGCGGTCGCGAACACCGGGGAGCTGTTTTTT. The V gene is TRBV9, the J gene TRBJ2-2; no clear D gene. From germline, CDR1 is SGDLS and CDR2 YYNGEE. Trimming cost V 0 bases and J 0 bases, with 6 bases left between them. The CDR3 consists of 15 residues. Supplemented by reference TRBV9 and TRBJ2-2, the full variable domain reads DSGVTQTPKHLITATGQRVTLRCSPRSGDLSVYWYQQSLDQGLQFLIQYYNGEERAKGNILERFSAQQFPDLHSELNLSSLELGDSALYFCASSVAVANTGELFFGEGSRLTVL.

This chain uses TRBV10-2 with TRBJ1-5; D might be TRBD1 (6 bases). The CDR3 is 13 amino acids. Trimming took off 9 bases at V and 0 bases at J, with 9 bases between the two ends. The germline V gene has CDR1 WSHSY and CDR2 SAAADI. The CDR3 loop is CASQQGSNQPQHF. CDR3 sequence (DNA): TGCGCCAGTCAACAGGGTAGCAATCAGCCCCAGCATTTT.

The chain joins TRBV19 to TRBJ2-1; 12 bases line up with TRBD2. Germline V CDR1 and CDR2: LNHDA, SQIVND (reference sequence). This CDR3 has 18 residues. The V segment lost 7 bases and the J segment 1 base; nucleotides outside the gene matches: 11. The CDR3 region is CASKPTSGRMNSYNEQFF. CDR3 coding DNA: TGTGCCAGTAAACCGACTAGCGGGAGAATGAATTCCTACAATGAGCAGTTCTTC.

The chain has TRBV2 and TRBJ2-1; D may be TRBD1 (6 bases). CDR1 SNHLY and CDR2 FYNNEI come from the germline V gene. Trimming stripped 6 bases from V and 0 bases from J, with 9 bases between. There are 14 residues in the CDR3. This CDR3 is CASSRGSSYNEQFF. The CDR3 DNA follows: TGTGCCAGCAGCAGGGGAAGCTCCTACAATGAGCAGTTCTTC.

This rearrangement joins TRBV5-4 to TRBJ1-1; weak D call: TRBD1 (5 bases). The CDR3 is made up of 15 amino acids. Germline V gene sequence: CDR1 SGHNT, CDR2 YYREEE (reference sequence). Trimming pared 0 bases from V and 3 bases from J, leaving 12 bases between. Here the CDR3 reads CASSLDGGGDTEAFF. The CDR3 DNA is TGTGCCAGCAGCTTGGACGGGGGAGGTGACACTGAAGCTTTCTTT.

The sample holds one count of this clone. The chain uses TRBV11-3 and TRBJ2-4, with 8 bases fitting TRBD1. CDR1 and CDR2 (germline): SGHNT, YENEEA. The ends lost 6 bases at V and 7 bases at J; junction bases unmatched: 5. CDR3 length equals 13 residues. The CDR3 is CASSRQGANIQYF. The CDR3 coding sequence is TGTGCCAGCAGTCGCCAGGGGGCGAACATTCAGTACTTC.

The chain is built from TRBV9 and TRBJ2-7; 12 bases fit TRBD2. This CDR3 spans 16 amino acids. V gave up 1 base and J gave up 5 bases; unmatched junction bases: 7. In germline, CDR1 is SGDLS, CDR2 YYNGEE. CDR3 sequence: CASSVLAGGPPHEQYF. The CDR3 region has the DNA TGTGCCAGCAGCGTACTAGCGGGAGGGCCCCCCCACGAGCAGTACTTC.

This clone has just one count. The chain carries TRBV5-4 and TRBJ1-2; a weak D match, TRBD1 (5 bases). Between the trimmed V and J ends, which lost 0 bases and 5 bases, there was a span of 11 bases. There are 14 residues in the CDR3. Germline V gene lookup returns CDR1 SGHNT and CDR2 YYREEE (reference sequence). The CDR3 loop reads CASSLELGRYGYTF. The CDR3, as DNA: TGTGCCAGCAGCTTGGAACTGGGGCGATATGGCTACACCTTC.

The chain joins TRBV30 to TRBJ2-7; D remains ambiguous. Trimming took 1 base from V and 4 from J, leaving 5 bases between them. Germline V lookup: CDR1 GTSNPN, CDR2 SVGIG (reference sequence). The CDR3 is 11 amino acids. The chain's CDR3 is CAWSGRYEQYF. In nucleotides, the CDR3 is TGTGCCTGGAGTGGGAGATACGAGCAGTACTTC.

Worth noting for this clone: The sample carries other DNA sequences with the same CDR3. V gene TRBV2 combines with J gene TRBJ2-7, with 9 nucleotides matching TRBD1. The CDR3 sequence is 13 residues long. V lost 6 bases, J lost 7 bases, and 7 bases stayed unmatched. CDR1 SNHLY and CDR2 FYNNEI come from the germline V gene. This chain's CDR3 is CASRGGTGSEQYF. The CDR3 DNA sequence: TGTGCCAGCAGGGGCGGGACAGGGAGTGAGCAGTACTTC.

This chain connects TRBV3-1 (or the pseudogene TRBV3-2) to TRBJ2-2; 12 bases map to TRBD2. Trimming cost V 5 bases and J 2 bases; bases outside gene matches: 6. Per germline, CDR1 LGHDT and CDR2 YNNKEL (reference sequence). The CDR3 is 17 amino acids. The CDR3 region is CASSSGTSGHNTGELFF. The CDR3 coding sequence is TGTGCCAGCAGCTCCGGGACTAGCGGGCATAACACCGGGGAGCTGTTTTTT.

There are a few counts of this clone. This chain's CDR3 is CASSQGQRNSPLHF. The CDR3 DNA reads TGTGCCAGCAGCCAGGGACAGCGTAATTCACCCCTCCACTTT. The V gene is TRBV3-1 (or the pseudogene TRBV3-2), the J gene TRBJ1-6, with 7 bases fitting TRBD1. Germline CDR1 is LGHDT and CDR2 is YNNKEL (reference sequence). The CDR3 totals 14 residues. V was pared by 3 bases and J by 6 bases, with 2 bases of the junction left unmatched.

The chain uses TRBV4-1 and TRBJ1-4; TRBD1 matches at 7 bases. Germline CDR1 and CDR2: MGHRA and YSYEKL. With V trimmed by 1 base and J by 4 bases, 9 bases remained unmatched. This CDR3 comprises 17 residues. The CDR3 DNA follows: TGCGCCAGCAGCCAAGTTCCAGGGAGACAGGGTAATGAAAAACTGTTTTTT. This sequence encodes CASSQVPGRQGNEKLFF.

This rearrangement joins TRBV5-1 to TRBJ2-2, with 7 bases that match TRBD1. There are 14 residues in the CDR3. V dropped 4 bases and J dropped 7; count of bases not matched to a gene: 7. Germline loops: CDR1 SGHRS, CDR2 YFSETQ. CDR3 loop: CASSQDRFDGELFF. DNA for the CDR3: TGCGCCAGCAGCCAGGACAGGTTTGACGGGGAGCTGTTTTTT.

This rearrangement joins TRBV7-8 to TRBJ2-5, with 7 bases identical to TRBD2. Per germline, CDR1 SGHVS and CDR2 FQNEAQ. CDR3 size: 17 residues. The junction had 15 bases not matched to a gene; V was cut back by 4 bases and J by 4 bases. Here the CDR3 DNA reads TGTGCCAGCAGCTACACCGCTTGGGCGGGAGTGGGAGAGACCCAGTACTTC. Protein product: CASSYTAWAGVGETQYF.

V and J are TRBV7-9 and TRBJ1-4; TRBD1 is a possible D gene (6 bases). Germline CDR1 SEHNR, CDR2 FQNEAQ (reference sequence). The CDR3 consists of 16 residues. Trimming took off 1 base at V and 6 bases at J, with 15 bases between the two ends. In DNA form, the CDR3 reads TGTGCCAGCAGCTTAGTAGGATCAGGGGTATATGAAAAACTGTTTTTT. It yields the protein CASSLVGSGVYEKLFF. Full variable domain (remainder filled in from reference TRBV7-9 and TRBJ1-4): DTGVSQNPRHKITKRGQNVTFRCDPISEHNRLYWYRQTLGQGPEFLTYFQNEAQLEKSRLLSDRFSAERPKGSFSTLEIQRTEQGDSAMYLCASSLVGSGVYEKLFFGSGTQLSVL.

The gene calls are TRBV20-1 and TRBJ2-4; D is unresolved. CDR3 size: 11 residues. Trimming removed 0 bases at V and 7 bases at J, with 4 bases between. Germline assignment: CDR1 DFQATT and CDR2 SNEGSKA (reference sequence). This chain's CDR3 is CSARDPNIQYF. The DNA for the CDR3 is TGCAGTGCTAGAGATCCGAACATTCAGTACTTC.

The table lists this clone with a count of one. This chain uses TRBV21-1 with TRBJ2-5; the table assigns TRBD2, which was not confirmed against the DNA. TRBV21-1 is a documented pseudogene. The CDR3 covers 17 residues. CDR3: CASSKGPREGPQETQYF. As DNA, the CDR3 is TGTGCCAGCAGCAAAGGCCCGCGGGAGGGCCCCCAAGAGACCCAGTACTTC.

The rearrangement joins TRBV6-5 to TRBJ1-6; D is possibly TRBD1 (6 bases). The CDR3 consists of 14 residues. Germline lookup yields CDR1 MNHEY and CDR2 SVGAGI. The V end lost 6 bases, the J end lost 7 bases, and 13 bases lay between the germline ends. The CDR3 DNA follows: TGTGCCAGCAGCCCCGGACAGCTAAATTCACCCCTCCACTTT. Translated, it gives CASSPGQLNSPLHF.

The chain joins TRBV27 to TRBJ1-6; TRBD1 matches 7 bases. Looked up from germline, CDR1 is MNHEY and CDR2 is SMNVEV (reference sequence). V lost 7 bases and J lost 3; bases outside the gene matches: 3. The CDR3 loop spans 14 amino acids. The CDR3 spells CASTRTGYNSPLHF. In nucleotides, the CDR3 is TGTGCCAGCACCCGGACAGGCTATAATTCACCCCTCCACTTT.

CDR3 sequence (DNA): TGCAGCGCCGGGACAGGGGGGAACACCATATATTTT. Translation: CSAGTGGNTIYF. This rearrangement joins TRBV29-1 to TRBJ1-3; TRBD1 matches at 11 bases. With 7 bases clipped from V and 7 bases from J, the junction kept 3 bases outside the gene matches. This CDR3 has 12 residues. Germline V CDR1 and CDR2: SQVTM, ANQGSEA.

The V and J genes are TRBV5-1 and TRBJ1-1, with D perhaps TRBD1 (6 bases). Germline V gene sequence: CDR1 SGHRS, CDR2 YFSETQ. The CDR3 sequence is 15 residues long. Trimming left V 5 bases short and J 1 base short, with 15 bases between. The CDR3 DNA follows: TGCGCCAGCAGTCGGTTGACAGGCCCGAACACTGAAGCTTTCTTT. Protein product: CASSRLTGPNTEAFF. Looking up the rest from reference TRBV5-1 and TRBJ1-1 gives the full variable domain: KAGVTQTPRYLIKTRGQQVTLSCSPISGHRSVSWYQQTPGQGLQFLFEYFSETQRNKGNFPGRFSGRQFSNSRSEMNVSTLELGDSALYLCASSRLTGPNTEAFFGQGTRLTVV.

CDR3 DNA: TGTGCCAGCACCCCAGTTGGCGGGAGGGTATTCTTC. Amino acid sequence: CASTPVGGRVFF. The rearrangement links TRBV25-1 to TRBJ2-1; 9 nucleotides align to TRBD2. This CDR3 is built from 12 residues. Trimming removed 7 bases from V and 16 bases from J; junction bases left unmatched: 11. In germline, CDR1 is MGHDK, CDR2 SYGVNS. Full variable domain (remainder filled in from reference TRBV25-1 and TRBJ2-1): EADIYQTPRYLVIGTGKKITLECSQTMGHDKMYWYQQDPGMELHLIHYSYGVNSTEKGDLSSESTVSRIRTEHFPLTLESARPSHTSQYLCASTPVGGRVFFGPGTRLTVL.